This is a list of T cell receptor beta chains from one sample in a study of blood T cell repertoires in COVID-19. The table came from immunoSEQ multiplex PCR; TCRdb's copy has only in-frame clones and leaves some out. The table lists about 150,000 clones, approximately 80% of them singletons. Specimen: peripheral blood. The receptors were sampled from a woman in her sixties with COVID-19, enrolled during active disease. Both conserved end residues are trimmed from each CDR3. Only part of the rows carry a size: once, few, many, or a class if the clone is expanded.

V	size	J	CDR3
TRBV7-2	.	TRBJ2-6	ASSQPGHGAPGANVLT
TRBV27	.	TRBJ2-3	ASTYLPMSSASTDTQY
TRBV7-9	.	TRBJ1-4	ASSKSLIAGEKLF
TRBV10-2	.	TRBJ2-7	ASRSGQGIVYEQY
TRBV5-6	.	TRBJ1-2	ASSLNQVVDYGYT
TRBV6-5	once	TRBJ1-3	ASSRTGTGNTIY
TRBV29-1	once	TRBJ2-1	SVERGSHNEQF
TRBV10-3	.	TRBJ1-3	AISPPESLGNTIY
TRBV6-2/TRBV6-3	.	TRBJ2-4	ASSYLWTSGTQGAKNIQY
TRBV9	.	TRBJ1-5	ASSVTGGNQPQH
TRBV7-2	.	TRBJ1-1	ASSLVRGEGFNTEAF
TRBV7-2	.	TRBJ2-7	ASSSTLPGQGGWKQY
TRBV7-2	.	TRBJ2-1	ASSLANRGGEQF